The 26 T cell receptor beta chains in this list originate from one sample, sequenced in a study of Graves' ophthalmopathy and Graves' hyperthyroidism. Beta-chain TCR CDR3 regions were amplified from RNA transcripts. Scientists carried out first-round RT-PCR using HTBI primers and then a second-round multiplex PCR. TCRdb analysed the multiplex PCR reads with MiXCR anew, one entry per CDR3 protein. The sample lists about 210,000 distinct CDR3 sequences, 25% to 30% occurring once. Sequencing used peripheral blood. These receptors were collected from a man aged 45-60 years with Graves' ophthalmopathy.

This clonotype was seen ten or more times. The chain has TRBV18 and TRBJ1-1; 7 bases agree with TRBD1. This CDR3 comprises 15 residues. From germline, CDR1 is KGHSH and CDR2 LQKENI. The V and J ends lost 5 bases and 1 base, in that order; junction bases with no gene match: 7. CDR3 DNA: TGTGCCAGCTCAGTCAGGGAGGGGGCGAACACTGAAGCTTTCTTT. Its protein is CASSVREGANTEAFF.

In its sample, this clonotype was seen many times. The rearrangement joins TRBV29-1 to TRBJ2-2, with D unresolved. Deletions cut 7 bases from V and 5 bases from J, with 8 bases between. The germline CDR1 and CDR2 sequences are SQVTM and ANQGSEA. The CDR3 has 11 amino acids. DNA of the CDR3: TGCAGCGCCCAAGGGACCGGGGAGCTGTTTTTT. Its protein product is CSAQGTGELFF.

This clonotype has a handful of counts. V usage is TRBV11-2 and J usage is TRBJ1-1, with unresolved D. This CDR3 has 13 amino acids. The ends were cut back, 5 bases at V and 7 bases at J, with 14 bases in the middle. Germline V gene sequence: CDR1 SGHAT, CDR2 FQNNGV. The DNA of the CDR3 is TGTGCCAGCAGCCTCCACAGTTTACTTGAAGCTTTCTTT. The encoded protein is CASSLHSLLEAFF.

This clonotype has a count of ten or more. The chain has TRBV24-1 and TRBJ2-7; TRBD2 might be the D (5 bases). Deletions cut 3 bases from V and 2 bases from J, with 10 bases between. The CDR3 has 14 residues. Germline V lookup: CDR1 KGHDR, CDR2 SFDVKD. DNA for the CDR3: TGTGCCACCAGTGATGAGGGTACCCCCTACGAGCAGTACTTC. It codes for CATSDEGTPYEQYF.

The chain is built from TRBV24-1 and TRBJ1-5; D is undetermined. V was clipped by 5 bases and J by 9 bases, with 16 bases between them. Germline loops: CDR1 KGHDR, CDR2 SFDVKD. There are 14 residues in the CDR3. The CDR3 loop is CATSAFGASGPQHF. CDR3 nucleotides: TGTGCCACCAGTGCTTTCGGCGCCAGCGGGCCCCAGCATTTT.

This clonotype was picked up many times. The CDR3 reads CASSPWDSSSETEAFF. The DNA of the CDR3 is TGTGCCAGCAGCCCGTGGGACAGCTCGTCGGAGACTGAAGCTTTCTTT. The chain uses TRBV7-2 and TRBJ1-1; 7 bases agree with TRBD1. The junction had 14 bases not matched to a gene; V was cut back by 5 bases and J by 5 bases. CDR1 is SGHTA and CDR2 is FQGNSA in the germline V gene. The CDR3 has 16 amino acids.

In this sample, this clonotype turned up many times. CDR3 in DNA: TGCGCCAGCAGCCAAGATTCCAGGGAGCAGTACTTC. Translation gives CASSQDSREQYF. The V and J genes are TRBV4-1 and TRBJ2-7, with D hard to call. Trimming removed 0 bases at V and 7 bases at J, with 7 bases between. The CDR3 length is 12 residues. Germline assignment: CDR1 MGHRA and CDR2 YSYEKL.

This clonotype was detected ten times or more. V usage is TRBV20-1 and J usage is TRBJ2-1; TRBD2 matches at 14 bases. This CDR3 region has 13 residues. After removal of 4 bases from V and 9 bases from J, the junction contained 2 bases not matched to a gene. CDR1 and CDR2 from the germline V gene are DFQATT and SNEGSKA (reference sequence). The CDR3 sequence is CSATTSGGVEQFF. The CDR3, as DNA: TGCAGTGCTACGACTAGCGGGGGGGTTGAGCAGTTCTTC.

The chain carries TRBV6-2 or TRBV6-3 and TRBJ2-7; D is perhaps TRBD2 (6 bases). Trimming removed 8 bases at V and 2 bases at J, with 16 bases between. The CDR3 is 14 amino acids. Germline V gene data show CDR1 as MNHEY and CDR2 as SVGEGT. The DNA of the CDR3 is TGTGCCAGCGGGGGGACCAGGAGAACCTACGAGCAGTACTTC. Its translation is CASGGTRRTYEQYF.

This clonotype was detected ten times or more. This sequence joins TRBV15 and TRBJ1-5; 7 positions match TRBD1. The length of the CDR3 is 16 residues. V gave up 1 base and J gave up 4 bases; unmatched junction bases: 7. CDR1 LNHNV and CDR2 YYDKDF come from the germline V gene (reference sequence). The CDR3 sequence: CATSRGAPRGNQPQHF. In DNA, the CDR3 is TGTGCCACCAGCAGAGGAGCCCCCAGGGGGAATCAGCCCCAGCATTTT.

Ten or more counts support this clonotype. The J gene is TRBJ2-5, the V gene TRBV19, with D possibly matching TRBD1 (5 bases). The CDR3 is 13 residues long. The ends were cut back, 5 bases at V and 0 bases at J, with 7 bases in the middle. CDR1 is LNHDA, CDR2 SQIVND, per germline (reference sequence). The CDR3 sequence: CASSGRDQETQYF. Here the CDR3 DNA reads TGTGCCAGTAGTGGCAGGGACCAAGAGACCCAGTACTTC.

This clonotype occurred many times. The chain uses TRBV11-2 and TRBJ2-7; 7 bases agree with TRBD2. Germline V lookup: CDR1 SGHAT, CDR2 FQNNGV. After removal of 4 bases from V and 7 bases from J, the junction contained 13 bases not matched to a gene. The CDR3 is 15 residues long. The DNA for the CDR3 is TGTGCCAGCAGCTCCAGGTGGCGGGAGCAGGATGAGCAGTACTTC. It is translated as CASSSRWREQDEQYF.

There are many counts of this clonotype. The rearrangement uses TRBV28 and TRBJ1-5; 10 bases align to TRBD1. V shed 2 bases, J shed 3 bases, and the junction held 4 bases outside the gene matches. Germline CDR1 MDHEN, CDR2 SYDVKM. The CDR3 is made up of 16 amino acids. The CDR3 here is CASSLGTGVANQPQHF. The CDR3 DNA reads TGTGCCAGCAGTTTAGGGACAGGGGTGGCCAATCAGCCCCAGCATTTT.

The table lists this clonotype with many counts. Possible read error: a much larger clone is one base away. The V call is TRBV6-5, the J call TRBJ2-7, with TRBD2 as a possible D gene (5 bases). The CDR3 has 13 amino acids. Germline V gives CDR1 MNHEY, CDR2 SVGAGI. CDR3 amino acids: CASSFRGFYEQCF. CDR3 DNA: TGTGCCAGCAGTTTTCGAGGGTTCTACGAGCAGTGCTTC.

The J gene is TRBJ2-5, the V gene TRBV28; no firm D call. Trimming pared 5 bases from V and 5 bases from J, leaving 15 bases between. The germline CDR1 and CDR2 sequences are MDHEN and SYDVKM. The CDR3 has 14 amino acids. CDR3 amino acids: CASSRQALRETQYF. The CDR3 coding sequence is TGTGCCAGCAGTAGGCAGGCGCTGAGGGAGACCCAGTACTTC.

The chain carries TRBV12-3 or TRBV12-4 and TRBJ1-5; D not resolved. V was clipped by 1 base and J by 4 bases, with 8 bases between them. The CDR3 is 14 amino acids. CDR3 sequence: CASSLDGVNQPQHF. DNA for the CDR3: TGTGCCAGCAGTTTAGATGGGGTAAATCAGCCCCAGCATTTT.

This clonotype occurred many times. This chain connects TRBV12-3 or TRBV12-4 to TRBJ2-2; 8 bases agree with TRBD1. This CDR3 region has 15 residues. V dropped 3 bases and J dropped 7; count of bases not matched to a gene: 7. The CDR3 reads CASSLAGGAGGELFF. The CDR3 DNA is TGTGCCAGCAGTTTGGCAGGGGGCGCCGGCGGGGAGCTGTTTTTT.

This chain joins TRBV6-2 or TRBV6-3 and TRBJ1-2; no clear D. Looked up from germline, CDR1 is MNHEY and CDR2 is SVGEGT. V lost 6 bases and J lost 8, with 10 bases in between. The CDR3 has 11 residues. The CDR3 bases are TGTGCCAGCAGCTTGGGGAGAGGCTACACCTTC. Its translation: CASSLGRGYTF.

This clonotype was detected a few times. The chain couples TRBV6-2 or TRBV6-3 to TRBJ1-1; D unclear. Germline V lookup: CDR1 MNHEY, CDR2 SVGEGT. The CDR3 covers 13 residues. Between the trimmed V and J ends, which lost 2 bases and 4 bases, there was a span of 8 bases. The CDR3: CASSYLHTTEAFF. In DNA form, the CDR3 reads TGTGCCAGCAGTTACCTCCACACCACTGAAGCTTTCTTT.

This clonotype has ten or more counts. The chain couples TRBV6-1 to TRBJ2-7; TRBD2 matches 10 bases. This CDR3 has 15 amino acids. V gave up 4 bases and J gave up 1 base; unmatched junction bases: 4. Germline assignment: CDR1 MNHNS and CDR2 SASEGT. This chain's CDR3 is CASSGGLAASYEQYF. For the CDR3, the DNA is TGTGCCAGCAGTGGCGGACTAGCGGCGTCCTACGAGCAGTACTTC.

The V call is TRBV28, the J call TRBJ2-7; possibly TRBD2 for D (6 bases). The V gene's germline CDR1 is MDHEN and CDR2 SYDVKM. This CDR3 comprises 15 residues. V shed 3 bases and J shed 3 bases, with 15 bases lying between them. Written as DNA, the CDR3 is TGTGCCAGCAGTTTTGGAGGGAGGTTATTCTACGAGCAGTACTTC. This sequence encodes CASSFGGRLFYEQYF. Complete variable domain (other parts from reference TRBV28 and TRBJ2-7): DVKVTQSSRYLVKRTGEKVFLECVQDMDHENMFWYRQDPGLGLRLIYFSYDVKMKEKGDIPEGYSVSREKKERFSLILESASTNQTSMYLCASSFGGRLFYEQYFGPGTRLTVT.

This clonotype was counted ten times or more. The chain has TRBV4-2 and TRBJ1-1; perhaps TRBD1 as D (5 bases). CDR1 LGHNA and CDR2 YNFKEQ come from the germline V gene. V gave up 1 base and J gave up 9 bases, with 12 bases separating them. The CDR3 is 13 amino acids. Here the CDR3 DNA reads TGTGCCAGCAGCCAAGCTCCCGGGACCCAAGCTTTCTTT. It encodes CASSQAPGTQAFF.

This clonotype has a count of ten or more. This chain connects TRBV28 to TRBJ2-7; the D is unclear. This CDR3 contains 12 residues. Trimming cost V 3 bases and J 6 bases, with 9 bases left between them. Germline V lookup: CDR1 MDHEN, CDR2 SYDVKM. Written as DNA, the CDR3 is TGTGCCAGCAGTTTGTGGAACCGCGAGCAGTACTTC. Translated, it gives CASSLWNREQYF.

This clonotype was observed a few times. This chain joins TRBV6-5 and TRBJ2-2, with 9 bases matching TRBD1. Trimming took 2 bases from V and 3 from J; bases not matched to a gene: 7. The germline V gene encodes CDR1 MNHEY and CDR2 SVGAGI. The CDR3 length is 17 residues. The chain's CDR3 is CASSYPTGGQDTGELFF. As DNA, the CDR3 is TGTGCCAGCAGTTACCCCACAGGGGGCCAAGACACCGGGGAGCTGTTTTTT.

V usage is TRBV12-3 or TRBV12-4 and J usage is TRBJ1-1; D is unresolved. V was shortened by 7 bases and J by 4 bases, with 10 bases between the two germline ends. The CDR3 spans 12 residues. CDR3 sequence: CASIWGSTEAFF. The CDR3 coding sequence is TGTGCCAGCATTTGGGGTAGCACTGAAGCTTTCTTT.

This clonotype was observed at least ten times. The chain recombines TRBV11-2 with TRBJ2-7; D not resolved. Germline-derived CDR1 and CDR2 are SGHAT and FQNNGV. Trimming pared 1 base from V and 6 bases from J, leaving 4 bases between. The CDR3 is 11 amino acids. The DNA of the CDR3 is TGTGCCAGCAGCTTAGTTTCCGAGCAGTACTTC. Translating it yields CASSLVSEQYF. Based on the CDR3 plus reference TRBV11-2 and TRBJ2-7, the full variable domain is EAGVAQSPRYKIIEKRQSVAFWCNPISGHATLYWYQQILGQGPKLLIQFQNNGVVDDSQLPKDRFSAERLKGVDSTLKIQPAKLEDSAVYLCASSLVSEQYFGPGTRLTVT.